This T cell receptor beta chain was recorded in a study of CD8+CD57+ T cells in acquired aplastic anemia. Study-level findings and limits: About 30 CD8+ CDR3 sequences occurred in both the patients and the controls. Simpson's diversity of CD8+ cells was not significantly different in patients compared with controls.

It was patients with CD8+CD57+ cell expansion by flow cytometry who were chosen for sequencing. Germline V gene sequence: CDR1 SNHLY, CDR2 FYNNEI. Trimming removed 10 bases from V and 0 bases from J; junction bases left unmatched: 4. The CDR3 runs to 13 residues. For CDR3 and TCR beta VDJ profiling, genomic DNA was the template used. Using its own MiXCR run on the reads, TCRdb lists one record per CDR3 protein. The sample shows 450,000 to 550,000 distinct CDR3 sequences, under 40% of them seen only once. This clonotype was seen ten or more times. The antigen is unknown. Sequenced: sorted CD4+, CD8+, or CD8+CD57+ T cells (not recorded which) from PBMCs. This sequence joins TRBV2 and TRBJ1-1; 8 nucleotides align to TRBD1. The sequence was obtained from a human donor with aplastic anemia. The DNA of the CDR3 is TGTGCCACCCAGACAGGGGTGAACACTGAAGCTTTCTTT. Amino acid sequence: CATQTGVNTEAFF.